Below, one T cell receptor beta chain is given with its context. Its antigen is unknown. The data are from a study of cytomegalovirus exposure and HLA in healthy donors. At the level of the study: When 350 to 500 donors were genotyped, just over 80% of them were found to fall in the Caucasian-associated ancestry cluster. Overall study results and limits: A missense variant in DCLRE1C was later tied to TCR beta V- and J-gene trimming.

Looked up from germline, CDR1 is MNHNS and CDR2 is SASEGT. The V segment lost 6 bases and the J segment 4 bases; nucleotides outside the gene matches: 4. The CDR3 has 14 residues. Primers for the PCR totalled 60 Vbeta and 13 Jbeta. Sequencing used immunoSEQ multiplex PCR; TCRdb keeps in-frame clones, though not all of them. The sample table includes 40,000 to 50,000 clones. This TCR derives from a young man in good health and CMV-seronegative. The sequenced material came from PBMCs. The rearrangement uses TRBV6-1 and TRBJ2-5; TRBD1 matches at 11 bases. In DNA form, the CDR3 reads TGTGCCAGCAGGGGGACAGGGGGGTCAGAGACCCAGTACTTC. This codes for CASRGTGGSETQYF.